This T cell receptor (beta chain) was sequenced during a study of T cell repertoires in MIS-A myocarditis. Data came from immunoSEQ multiplex PCR; TCRdb stores just in-frame clones and leaves some out. Of about 11,000 clones in the sample, approximately 83% are singletons; the top ten hold roughly 30%. Sequenced material: right ventricle heart tissue obtained at autopsy. This TCR was recovered from a man younger than 35 with fulminant myocarditis from multisystem inflammatory syndrome in adults (MIS-A) after COVID-19.

The CDR3 region has the DNA TGTGCCAGCACCCTTATCGTAGGGCAGATATACAATGAGCAGTTCTTC. Its translation is CASTLIVGQIYNEQFF. The chain combines TRBV13 with TRBJ2-1; D ambiguous. V was cut by 7 bases and J by 4 bases, with 20 bases left in between. Germline loops: CDR1 PRHDT, CDR2 FYEKMQ (reference sequence). This CDR3 is built from 16 residues.